The present T cell receptor beta chain was sequenced within a study of memory CD8 T cells in hepatitis C reinfection. On the study more broadly: Chronic HCV followed reinfection in a couple of donors who cleared primary infection.

Time point: pre-reinfection, 55 to 20 weeks before reinfection detection. TCR sequencing was done directly ex vivo on sorted cells, without expansion in vitro. Sequenced by immunoSEQ multiplex PCR; TCRdb stores in-frame clones only, minus some. The table has under 60,000 clones, roughly 86% seen once. Per the germline V gene, CDR1 is SGHAT and CDR2 is FQNNGV. Trimming took 3 bases from V and 7 from J; bases not matched to a gene: 2. CDR3 length: 15 residues. This TCR came from a young man with hepatitis C virus infection. The chain is built from TRBV11-2 and TRBJ2-2, with TRBD2 matching 13 bases. Sequences were obtained from naive CD8+ T cells sorted from blood. In DNA form, the CDR3 reads TGTGCCAGCAGCTTGGGACTAGCGGGAAACGGGGAGCTGTTTTTT. Its protein is CASSLGLAGNGELFF.